This TCR beta chain was observed in a study of blood T cell repertoires in COVID-19. In the study overall: PBMCs, B-cell-depleted T cells, or T cells provided the cDNA or gDNA that made up the material.

Authors' data handling: From reference gene primer amplification, estimates of nucleated cell counts were derived. Profiled with immunoSEQ multiplex PCR; TCRdb holds only in-frame clones, not every one. V, J and clone size were drawn from that table, and D and trimming were deduced from the DNA. This sample has some 200,000 clones, with approximately 94% found just once. Enrollment of patients from Seattle took place during active infection, with longitudinal follow-up. The sequencing sample was made of peripheral blood. This clonotype was sampled from a man aged 25 to 40 with COVID-19, enrolled during active disease.

CDR3 DNA sequence: TGTGCCAGTAGTATTTCGTCGGGGGGCGGACTGTATGAAAAACTGTTTTTT. As protein: CASSISSGGGLYEKLFF. The chain recombines TRBV19 with TRBJ1-4; maybe TRBD1 (6 bases). This CDR3 spans 17 amino acids. CDR1 and CDR2 (germline): LNHDA, SQIVND (reference sequence). Trimming pared 3 bases from V and 6 bases from J, leaving 20 bases between.